The 18 T cell receptor beta chains in this list originate from one sample, sequenced in a study of T cell clonality in common variable immunodeficiency. Their specific antigens are unknown. General study points: In common variable immunodeficiency, TCR beta chains reportedly carried fewer deletions and N-nucleotide insertions.

Clones were sequenced by immunoSEQ multiplex PCR, and TCRdb holds only the in-frame ones, with some missing. Singletons are absent from the sample, which has 25,000 to 35,000 clones. The material sequenced was peripheral blood mononuclear cells. These receptor sequences come from a human donor with common variable immunodeficiency.

This clone was picked up many times. The read is 3 residues too short to cover the CDR3 end, so that end is filled in from the germline J gene. This chain connects TRBV20-1 to TRBJ1-5; TRBD1 might be the D (5 bases). This CDR3 has 15 amino acids. Trimming removed 0 bases at V and 5 bases at J, with 14 bases between. CDR1 and CDR2 from the germline V gene are DFQATT and SNEGSKA (reference sequence). CDR3 amino acids: CSAREGDWAHQPQHF. The DNA read from the CDR3 is TGCAGTGCTAGAGAAGGGGATTGGGCACATCAGCCC.

This clone was detected many times. The read terminates 3 residues ahead of where the CDR3 ends, so the germline J gene completes it. J is TRBJ1-5 and V is TRBV5-1; D unresolved. The ends were cut back, 0 bases at V and 5 bases at J, with 6 bases in the middle. Germline CDR1 reads SGHRS; CDR2 reads YFSETQ. The CDR3 runs 13 residues. Partial CDR3 DNA: TGCGCCAGCAGCTTGGCTCAGGATCAGCCC. This gives the protein CASSLAQDQP. The whole CDR3 protein is CASSLAQDQPQHF.

This clone turned up a few times. With the read ending 3 residues before the CDR3 end, the germline J gene is used to fill in that end. V gene TRBV11-3 combines with J gene TRBJ2-3; D remains ambiguous. Germline V gene lookup returns CDR1 SGHNT and CDR2 YENEEA. This CDR3 region has 13 residues. Deletions cut 2 bases from V and 5 bases from J, with 8 bases between. The CDR3 bases that were read are TGTGCCAGCAGCTTAATGACGGGAGATACG. Encoded protein: CASSLMTGDT. The CDR3, in full, reads CASSLMTGDTQYF.

On this clone itself: Read sequence stops 3 residues before the CDR3 end, and the germline J gene provides the missing end. The chain employs TRBV7-2 and TRBJ1-1, with 8 nucleotides matching TRBD1. Germline values: CDR1 SGHTA, CDR2 FQGNSA. This CDR3 comprises 14 residues. Unmatched junction bases numbered 1, after V lost 3 bases and J lost 1 base. This CDR3 is CASSFQGANTEAFF. Incomplete CDR3 DNA: TGTGCCAGCAGCTTTCAGGGGGCGAACACTGAA. Using reference TRBV7-2 and TRBJ1-1 for the parts outside the CDR3, the full variable domain is GAGVSQSPSNKVTEKGKDVELRCDPISGHTALYWYRQSLGQGLEFLIYFQGNSAPDKSGLPSDRFSAERTGGSVSTLTIQRTQQEDSAVYLCASSFQGANTEAFFGQGTRLTVV.

This clone was recorded a few times. The read stops 3 residues short of the end of the CDR3; the missing end is completed from the germline J gene. The V gene is TRBV19, the J gene TRBJ1-5, with D unclear. Trimming took off 0 bases at V and 3 bases at J, with 15 bases between the two ends. The CDR3 runs 17 residues. Per the germline V gene, CDR1 is LNHDA and CDR2 is SQIVND (reference sequence). This CDR3 reads CASSIDHLTRINQPQHF. CDR3 DNA (partial): TGTGCCAGTAGTATAGATCACCTGACACGGATCAATCAGCCC.

This clone was counted many times. The CDR3 extends 3 residues past the end of the read, so its final part is completed from the germline J gene. The V call is TRBV29-1, the J call TRBJ2-1; 10 nucleotides align to TRBD2. The germline V gene has CDR1 SQVTM and CDR2 ANQGSEA. V gave up 6 bases and J gave up 3 bases; unmatched junction bases: 11. The CDR3 has 16 residues. CDR3 bases read: TGCAGCGTCGTTTACCTAGCGGGAGCCAACTACAATGAG. Protein: CSVVYLAGANYNE. The full CDR3 protein reads CSVVYLAGANYNEQFF.

In this sample, this clone turned up many times. The read ends 3 residues before the CDR3 terminus; that terminus is restored from the germline J gene. This chain connects TRBV20-1 to TRBJ2-5; no reliable D call. This CDR3 spans 11 amino acids. V lost 5 bases and J 5 bases, leaving 9 bases between the germline ends. CDR1 and CDR2 from the germline V gene are DFQATT and SNEGSKA (reference sequence). The CDR3 bases that were read are TGCAGTGCTGATAATCGGGAGACC. This gives the protein CSADNRET. The whole CDR3 is CSADNRETQYF.

This clone turned up a few times. With the read ending 3 residues before the CDR3 end, the germline J gene is used to fill in that end. The chain joins TRBV5-1 to TRBJ2-5; TRBD1 agrees at 12 bases. The V gene's germline CDR1 is SGHRS and CDR2 YFSETQ. The CDR3 is 16 amino acids. Trimming cost V 0 bases and J 5 bases; bases outside gene matches: 5. CDR3 sequence reads: CASSLAGTGGLETQYF. The DNA read from the CDR3 is TGCGCCAGCAGCTTGGCCGGGACAGGGGGCCTTGAGACC.

The table lists this clone with many counts. From the germline J gene comes the end of the CDR3, since the read stops 3 residues before it. The chain uses TRBV2 and TRBJ2-5; possibly TRBD2 for D (6 bases). The germline CDR1 and CDR2 sequences are SNHLY and FYNNEI. Trimming left V 10 bases short and J 6 bases short, with 18 bases between. This CDR3 is 13 amino acids long. CDR3 in amino acids: CATASEGAQTQYF. The CDR3 bases that were read are TGTGCCACCGCCTCGGAGGGTGCGCAGACC.

This clone has only a few counts. The CDR3 end lies 3 residues beyond the end of the read and is filled in from the germline J gene. V and J are TRBV2 and TRBJ2-1; no firm D call. The germline V gene has CDR1 SNHLY and CDR2 FYNNEI. There are 16 residues in the CDR3. The ends were cut back, 5 bases at V and 3 bases at J, with 17 bases in the middle. Incomplete CDR3 DNA: TGTGCCAGCAGTCCCCCACGGTTTATTGGCTACAATGAG. It translates to CASSPPRFIGYNE. The entire CDR3 protein is CASSPPRFIGYNEQFF.

On this clone: The CDR3 is cut off 3 residues early in the read; its end comes from the germline J gene. The rearrangement links TRBV20-1 to TRBJ1-2; 11 nucleotides align to TRBD1. CDR3 size: 14 residues. The trim removed 5 bases at V and 4 bases at J, leaving 6 bases unmatched. Germline V gene data show CDR1 as DFQATT and CDR2 as SNEGSKA (reference sequence). This CDR3 is CSARTGTGGYGYTF. CDR3 DNA, as far as it was read: TGCAGTGCTCGAACCGGGACAGGGGGCTATGGC.

This clone has at least ten counts. The read ends 3 residues before the CDR3 terminus; that terminus is restored from the germline J gene. This chain uses TRBV7-9 with TRBJ2-7; D is ambiguous. This CDR3 spans 12 amino acids. Germline V gives CDR1 SEHNR, CDR2 FQNEAQ (reference sequence). Trimming removed 6 bases at V and 0 bases at J, with 6 bases between. Partial CDR3 DNA: TGTGCCAGCAGTCCTACCTCCTACGAG. Translated, it gives CASSPTSYE. The complete CDR3 reads CASSPTSYEQYF.

This clone turned up a few times. The read is 3 residues too short to cover the CDR3 end, so that end is filled in from the germline J gene. J is TRBJ1-1 and V is TRBV30; tentative D call: TRBD1 (5 bases). V lost 4 bases, J lost 5 bases, and 11 bases lay in between. Per the germline V gene, CDR1 is GTSNPN and CDR2 is SVGIG (reference sequence). The CDR3 totals 12 residues. The CDR3 loop is CAWTGLGTEAFF. CDR3 DNA, as far as it was read: TGTGCCTGGACAGGGTTGGGGACTGAA.

Ten or more counts support this clone. The read terminates 3 residues before the CDR3 end, so the remaining end is supplied by the germline J gene. The chain has TRBV5-6 and TRBJ1-2; no firm D call. V shed 1 base and J shed 2 bases, with 12 bases lying between them. The CDR3 extends over 15 amino acids. Germline CDR1 is SGHDT and CDR2 is YYEEEE. Partial CDR3 DNA: TGTGCCAGCAGCTTGTGGCCCAGGATCAACTATGGC. This codes for CASSLWPRINYG. The full CDR3 protein is CASSLWPRINYGYTF.

This clone was detected ten times or more. The CDR3 extends 3 residues past the end of the read, so its final part is completed from the germline J gene. This rearrangement joins TRBV19 to TRBJ1-5, with TRBD1 identical over 7 bases. This CDR3 has 14 residues. V trimming: 6 bases; J trimming: 6 bases; junction bases outside the gene matches: 8. The V gene's germline CDR1 is LNHDA and CDR2 SQIVND (reference sequence). CDR3 DNA, as far as it was read: TGTGCCAGTAGAGGCAGGGGGACAGTTCAGCCC. As protein: CASRGRGTVQP. The complete CDR3 reads CASRGRGTVQPQHF.

This clone was observed at least ten times. Read data end 3 residues before the CDR3 end; the end is taken from the germline J gene. The chain uses TRBV5-1 and TRBJ1-6; no clear D. V dropped 0 bases and J dropped 6 bases, with 10 bases sitting between them. Germline CDR1 reads SGHRS; CDR2 reads YFSETQ. The CDR3 loop spans 15 amino acids. The sequenced part of the CDR3 DNA is TGCGCCAGCAGCTTGGCGGCGGAGGTTAATTCACCC. It translates to CASSLAAEVNSP. The complete CDR3 protein is CASSLAAEVNSPLHF.

The sample holds many counts of this clone. From the germline J gene comes the end of the CDR3, since the read stops 3 residues before it. The rearrangement joins TRBV29-1 to TRBJ1-2; 7 bases agree with TRBD1. This CDR3 is built from 12 residues. CDR1 and CDR2 from the germline V gene are SQVTM and ANQGSEA. Here the CDR3 reads CSVDSTGAGYTF. The CDR3 DNA, read in part, is TGCAGCGTTGACTCAACAGGGGCCGGC.

Of note for this clone: The read stops 3 residues short of the end of the CDR3; the missing end is completed from the germline J gene. The chain carries TRBV6-1 and TRBJ2-5; a possible D gene is TRBD1 (6 bases). V lost 1 base and J lost 4, with 7 bases in between. CDR1 is MNHNS and CDR2 is SASEGT in the germline V gene. The CDR3 is made up of 13 amino acids. The sequenced CDR3 bases are TGTGCCAGCAGTGAAGTCAGGGGAGAGACC. Its protein product is CASSEVRGET. The entire CDR3 is CASSEVRGETQYF.